This T cell receptor (beta chain) was profiled in a study of molecular identifiers for immune sequencing clone quantification. Across the study: Replicate RNA from roughly 21,000 or 96,000 naive CD8 T cells formed five aliquots; four were sequenced. Study conclusions and caveats: Effector cells had over 98% of their molecules in clones above 20 RNA copies, while naive cells had under 1%.

Sorting recovered naive CD8 T cells on a CD8+CD4-CCR7+CD45RA+ profile. As previously described, bulk TCR libraries were made using listed TCR primers. TCRdb re-analysed the PCR reads in MiXCR, keeping a single row per CDR3 protein. The table has a few hundred thousand distinct CDR3 sequences, over 20% seen once; the top ten hold around 0.84%. The germline V gene encodes CDR1 SEHNR and CDR2 FQNEAQ (reference sequence). The V end lost 7 bases, the J end lost 6 bases, and 15 bases lay between the germline ends. The CDR3 is made up of 14 amino acids. This clonotype was recorded at least ten times. Its antigen is currently unknown.

V gene TRBV7-9 combines with J gene TRBJ2-2; D assignment may be TRBD1 or TRBD2 (5 bases each). The clonotype was recovered from a human donor in good health. Some libraries in this study had Jurkat cell RNA spiked in. Sequenced material: naive CD8+ T cells from blood, with Jurkat cell RNA spiked in. Sample subset: FACS-sorted CD8+CD4-CCR7+CD45RA+ naive T cells. Here the CDR3 DNA reads TGTGCCAGCACCCCTTGGGGGTTGTCCGGGGAGCTGTTTTTT. This gives the protein CASTPWGLSGELFF.